This TCR beta chain was sequenced during a study of T cells in localized non-small cell lung cancer. On this clone: Antigen specificity is unknown.

TCRdb keeps only in-frame clones here, not all; method: immunoSEQ multiplex PCR. There are tens of thousands of clones in the sample; roughly 77% occur only once, and about 35% lies in the top ten. The study's findings and limits: There was higher T cell clonality in uninvolved adjacent lung than in tumor, and it was highest there.

Germline V CDR1 and CDR2: MDHEN, SYDVKM. The CDR3 extends over 14 amino acids. The germline V and J ends were trimmed by 3 bases and 4 bases, with 12 bases remaining between them. The clonotype comes from a woman aged 40-70 years with stage II squamous cell lung carcinoma. Sequenced here: PBMCs, sampled before any cancer treatment. The rearrangement joins TRBV28 to TRBJ1-1; D is unresolved. As DNA, the CDR3 is TGTGCCAGCAGTTTTTACAGATCACTCACTGAAGCTTTCTTT. This translates into CASSFYRSLTEAFF.